This T cell receptor (beta chain) was sequenced for a study of cytomegalovirus exposure and HLA in healthy donors. Study background: The platform used for the 95 to 150 validation repertoires matched that of the approximately 620 first-cohort repertoires, a later analysis reported.

The donors were in the roughly 120-subject validation cohort, distinct from the approximately 670-subject first cohort. This clone occurred a few times. Antigen: not known. The data were produced by immunoSEQ multiplex PCR, yet TCRdb's version contains in-frame clones alone and is incomplete. Seen here are roughly 73,000 clones, approximately 95% observed once, and the top ten hold 3% to 3.5%. The study's findings and limits: The listing of roughly 160 TCR beta chains classed them as cytomegalovirus-associated. One later analysis, an examination of the 120 validation repertoires, found that first-cohort TCR clusters tended to co-occur in them.

V gave up 4 bases and J gave up 5 bases, with 18 bases separating them. This CDR3 has 15 residues. Germline V gene sequence: CDR1 SGHRS, CDR2 YFSETQ. This rearrangement joins TRBV5-1 to TRBJ1-1; D remains ambiguous. This sequence originates from a man aged 18 to 30 in good health and CMV-seronegative. The sample taken for sequencing was PBMCs. CDR3 residues: CASSRPPGGGTEAFF. CDR3 nucleotides: TGCGCCAGCAGCAGACCCCCGGGCGGAGGAACTGAAGCTTTCTTT.